The T cell receptor (beta chain) described here comes from a study of blood T cells in healthy people across ages. Turning to the study itself: Capture by template switching was about one barcoded beta molecule per two T cells. Findings and caveats of the study: Roughly linearly, TCR beta diversity per million T cells fell as age increased.

The use of a sample-barcoded 5' primer and a J-beta primer mix characterized a second PCR of about 6 to 12 cycles. Every single cDNA molecule received a tag from a template-switch adaptor with 12 random nucleotides. TCRdb reanalysed the 5' RACE reads using MiXCR and keeps one entry per CDR3 protein. The table lists roughly 2 million distinct CDR3 sequences, approximately 50% of them singletons. The donors, all healthy, were Caucasians living in Russia, aged about 6 to 90. Comments on this clonotype: Its antigen is not identified.

This CDR3 region has 14 residues. Germline CDR1 and CDR2: MNHEY and SMNVEV (reference sequence). Trimming pared 3 bases from V and 7 bases from J, leaving 15 bases between. The rearrangement joins TRBV27 to TRBJ2-5, with D perhaps given as TRBD1 or TRBD2 (5 bases each). The receptor was isolated from a woman aged 40 to 50 in good health. Sequencing input: blood. The CDR3: CASSFGAHSGTQYF. Here the CDR3 DNA reads TGTGCCAGCAGTTTTGGGGCCCACAGCGGGACCCAGTACTTC.